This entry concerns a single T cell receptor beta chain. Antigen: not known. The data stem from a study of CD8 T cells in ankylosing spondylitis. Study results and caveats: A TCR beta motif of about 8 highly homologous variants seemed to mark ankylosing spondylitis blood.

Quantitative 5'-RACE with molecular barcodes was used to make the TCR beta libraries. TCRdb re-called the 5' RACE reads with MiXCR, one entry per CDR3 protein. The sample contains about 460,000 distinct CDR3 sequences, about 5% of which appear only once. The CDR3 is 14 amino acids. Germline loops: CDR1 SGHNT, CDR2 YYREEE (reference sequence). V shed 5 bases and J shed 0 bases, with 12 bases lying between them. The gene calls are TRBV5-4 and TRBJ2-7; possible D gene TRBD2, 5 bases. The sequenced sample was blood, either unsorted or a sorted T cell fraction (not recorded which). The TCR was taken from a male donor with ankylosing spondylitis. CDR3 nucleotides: TGTGCCAGCAGTCCCGGCGGAGGCTCCTACGAGCAGTACTTC. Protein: CASSPGGGSYEQYF.